These 18 T cell receptor beta chains originate from one sample sequenced in a study of cytomegalovirus exposure and HLA in healthy donors. The PCR contained 60 Vbeta and 13 Jbeta primers. TCRdb's copy holds only in-frame clones and misses some; the assay was immunoSEQ multiplex PCR. The sample lists under 150,000 clones, around 83% occurring once. The sample comprised PBMCs. These receptors came from a human donor in good health.

V gene TRBV9 combines with J gene TRBJ2-3; 11 bases match TRBD2. The trim removed 3 bases at V and 4 bases at J, leaving 7 bases unmatched. The germline V gene has CDR1 SGDLS and CDR2 YYNGEE. The CDR3 extends over 16 amino acids. CDR3 in DNA: TGTGCCAGCAGCGAATTAGCGGGGGGGCCCGCAGATACGCAGTATTTT. Amino acid sequence: CASSELAGGPADTQYF.

This chain links TRBV18 with TRBJ2-4; the D gene is possibly TRBD1 (7 bases). V was cut by 4 bases and J by 6 bases, with 19 bases left in between. CDR3 length: 16 amino acids. The germline V gene encodes CDR1 KGHSH and CDR2 LQKENI. CDR3 nucleotide sequence: TGTGCCAGCTCACTCCTACAGGGGCGGGAATTAAACATTCAGTACTTC. This gives the protein CASSLLQGRELNIQYF.

The chain has TRBV7-9 and TRBJ2-3, with D possibly TRBD1 on 5 matching bases. Germline loops: CDR1 SEHNR, CDR2 FQNEAQ (reference sequence). CDR3 size: 15 residues. Trimming cost V 1 base and J 2 bases, with 10 bases left between them. The CDR3 region is CASSLGSQVTDTQYF. CDR3 bases: TGTGCCAGCAGCTTAGGATCACAGGTCACAGATACGCAGTATTTT.

The chain links TRBV29-1 to TRBJ1-2; 8 bases map to TRBD1. Germline CDR1 is SQVTM and CDR2 is ANQGSEA. The junction had 5 bases not matched to a gene; V was cut back by 5 bases and J by 12 bases. The CDR3 totals 10 residues. CDR3 DNA: TGCAGCGTTAGCAGGGGGCCAGACACCTTC. Translated: CSVSRGPDTF.

The V gene is TRBV7-9, the J gene TRBJ2-2; TRBD2 might be the D (6 bases). CDR1 is SEHNR, CDR2 FQNEAQ, per germline (reference sequence). CDR3 size: 15 residues. V was trimmed by 8 bases and J by 2 bases, leaving 15 bases between them. The CDR3 DNA is TGTGCCAGCGGAGAACAGGCGGGAAACACCGGGGAGCTGTTTTTT. It yields the protein CASGEQAGNTGELFF.

V is TRBV7-2 and J is TRBJ1-1; no firm D call. The CDR3 extends over 13 amino acids. Germline CDR1 SGHTA, CDR2 FQGNSA. The V end lost 1 base, the J end lost 3 bases, and 6 bases lay between the germline ends. CDR3 sequence: CASSLVRDTEAFF. The CDR3 DNA is TGTGCCAGCAGCTTAGTGAGAGACACTGAAGCTTTCTTT.

J is TRBJ1-1 and V is TRBV19, with D perhaps matching TRBD1 (5 bases). Germline lookup yields CDR1 LNHDA and CDR2 SQIVND (reference sequence). V was shortened by 5 bases and J by 1 base, with 11 bases between the two germline ends. The length of the CDR3 is 14 residues. In DNA, the CDR3 is TGTGCCAGTAGTTCCGGGACTCCGAACACTGAAGCTTTCTTT. Translation: CASSSGTPNTEAFF.

V and J are TRBV14 and TRBJ2-1, with D hard to call. The CDR3 covers 11 residues. Looked up from germline, CDR1 is SGHDN and CDR2 is FVKESK. Between the trimmed V and J ends, which lost 1 base and 9 bases, there was a span of 4 bases. Written as DNA, the CDR3 is TGTGCCAGCAGCCAAGCTGTTGAGCAGTTCTTC. Amino acid sequence: CASSQAVEQFF.

The V gene is TRBV2, the J gene TRBJ1-5; 9 bases align to TRBD1. Germline values: CDR1 SNHLY, CDR2 FYNNEI. Unmatched junction bases numbered 4, after V lost 2 bases and J lost 5 bases. The CDR3 extends over 15 amino acids. The CDR3 nucleotides are TGTGCCAGCAGTGAAACGACAGGGGGGCATCAGCCCCAGCATTTT. It specifies CASSETTGGHQPQHF.

With respect to this clone: At one of its ends the junction is not consistent with the germline gene, which may arise from a read error. The chain uses TRBV14 and TRBJ1-1; 8 bases map to TRBD1. The CDR3 sequence is 16 residues long. Germline V lookup: CDR1 SGHDN, CDR2 FVKESK. This CDR3 is CANSQEDGTGDFEAFF. The CDR3, as DNA: TGTGCCAACAGCCAAGAAGACGGGACAGGAGATTTTGAAGCTTTCTTT.

The gene calls are TRBV7-9 and TRBJ1-1; D gene uncertain. The CDR3 totals 14 residues. V was pared by 0 bases and J by 10 bases, with 15 bases between. Germline V gives CDR1 SEHNR, CDR2 FQNEAQ (reference sequence). The CDR3 sequence is CASSLAPTFGRAFF. As DNA, the CDR3 is TGTGCCAGCAGCTTAGCCCCTACATTTGGGCGAGCTTTCTTT.

This chain links TRBV14 with TRBJ1-2; D is possibly TRBD1 (5 bases). CDR3 length equals 13 residues. Germline lookup yields CDR1 SGHDN and CDR2 FVKESK. The V end was cut by 4 bases, the J end by 8 bases, with 14 bases between. The CDR3 DNA reads TGTGCCAGCAGCCGGGGCCCCCCGCTGGGCTACACCTTC. Protein: CASSRGPPLGYTF.

The CDR3 is CASSLTTGLPEQYF. Written as DNA, the CDR3 is TGTGCCAGCAGCTTGACCACAGGTCTTCCCGAGCAGTACTTC. The chain joins TRBV5-6 to TRBJ2-7; the D gene is possibly TRBD1 (5 bases). The CDR3 is made up of 14 amino acids. Germline CDR1 is SGHDT and CDR2 is YYEEEE. V dropped 1 base and J dropped 6 bases, with 14 bases sitting between them.

The count of this clone is one. CDR3 loop: CASSPQGESQPQHF. The CDR3 bases are TGTGCCAGCTCACCGCAGGGGGAAAGCCAGCCCCAGCATTTT. V is TRBV18 and J is TRBJ1-5; TRBD1 matches at 7 bases. CDR1 KGHSH and CDR2 LQKENI come from the germline V gene. The CDR3 length is 14 residues. The junction had 6 bases not matched to a gene; V was cut back by 3 bases and J by 7 bases. Filled out from reference TRBV18 and TRBJ1-5, the complete variable domain reads NAGVMQNPRHLVRRRGQEARLRCSPMKGHSHVYWYRQLPEEGLKFMVYLQKENIIDESGMPKERFSAEFPKEGPSILRIQQVVRGDSAAYFCASSPQGESQPQHFGDGTRLSIL.

The chain uses TRBV5-6 and TRBJ1-2; no reliable D call. The germline V gene encodes CDR1 SGHDT and CDR2 YYEEEE. Deletions cut 4 bases from V and 13 bases from J, with 14 bases between. The CDR3 spans 11 residues. DNA for the CDR3: TGTGCCAGCAGCCTCGGACTGAGTATCACCTTC. It encodes CASSLGLSITF.

The chain recombines TRBV28 with TRBJ1-2, with unresolved D. The germline V gene has CDR1 MDHEN and CDR2 SYDVKM. The CDR3 has 14 amino acids. V gave up 6 bases and J gave up 0 bases, with 11 bases separating them. The CDR3 sequence: CASSLTGANYGYTF. Written as DNA, the CDR3 is TGTGCCAGCAGCTTGACTGGTGCTAACTATGGCTACACCTTC.

The rearrangement links TRBV19 to TRBJ2-3; no definite D call. Germline assignment: CDR1 LNHDA and CDR2 SQIVND (reference sequence). CDR3 size: 13 residues. V shed 5 bases and J shed 3 bases, with 9 bases lying between them. This CDR3 reads CASSAVLTDTQYF. The CDR3 nucleotides are TGTGCCAGTAGTGCGGTGTTGACAGATACGCAGTATTTT.

J is TRBJ1-1 and V is TRBV7-9; 8 nucleotides agree with TRBD1. CDR1 and CDR2 from the germline V gene are SEHNR and FQNEAQ (reference sequence). The ends lost 4 bases at V and 3 bases at J; junction bases unmatched: 7. The CDR3 is 15 residues long. Written as DNA, the CDR3 is TGTGCCAGCAGCTCTTCAGGGGGCAGGGACACTGAAGCTTTCTTT. This codes for CASSSSGGRDTEAFF. Together with reference TRBV7-9 and TRBJ1-1, the CDR3 gives the full variable domain: DTGVSQNPRHKITKRGQNVTFRCDPISEHNRLYWYRQTLGQGPEFLTYFQNEAQLEKSRLLSDRFSAERPKGSFSTLEIQRTEQGDSAMYLCASSSSGGRDTEAFFGQGTRLTVV.